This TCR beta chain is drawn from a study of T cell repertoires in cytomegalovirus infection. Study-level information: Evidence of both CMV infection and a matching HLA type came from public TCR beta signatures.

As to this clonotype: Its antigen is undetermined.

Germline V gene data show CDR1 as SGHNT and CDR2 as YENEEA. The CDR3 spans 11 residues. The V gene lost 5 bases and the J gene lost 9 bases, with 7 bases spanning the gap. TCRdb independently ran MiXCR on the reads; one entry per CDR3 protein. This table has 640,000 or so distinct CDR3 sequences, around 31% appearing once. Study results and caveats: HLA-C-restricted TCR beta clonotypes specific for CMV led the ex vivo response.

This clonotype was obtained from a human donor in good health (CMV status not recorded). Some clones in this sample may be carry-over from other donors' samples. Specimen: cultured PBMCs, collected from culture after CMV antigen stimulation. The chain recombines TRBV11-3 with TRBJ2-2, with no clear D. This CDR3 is CASSHIRELFF. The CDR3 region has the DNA TGTGCCAGCAGCCACATTAGGGAGCTGTTTTTT.